Each of the 20 T cell receptor beta chains below was sequenced from the same sample in a study of blood T cells in healthy people across ages. The authors ran a second PCR of about 6 to 11 cycles using a sample-barcoded 5' primer and a J-beta primer mix. TCRdb processed the 5' RACE reads anew with MiXCR; each CDR3 protein has one entry. The table lists about 1.1 million distinct CDR3 sequences, roughly two fifths of them singletons. Sequenced sample: blood. These TCRs come from a young man in good health.

The V and J genes are TRBV6-6 and TRBJ1-2, with a weak D call TRBD1 (6 bases). V was trimmed by 7 bases and J by 1 base, leaving 13 bases between them. CDR1 is MNHNY, CDR2 SVGAGI, per germline (reference sequence). This CDR3 comprises 14 residues. CDR3 sequence (DNA): TGTGCCAGCAATCGGGGGGGCGATAACTATGGCTACACCTTC. Amino acid sequence: CASNRGGDNYGYTF.

This clonotype has a handful of counts. The chain links TRBV3-1 to TRBJ1-1; possible D gene TRBD1, 5 bases. This CDR3 is built from 13 residues. The V end was cut by 4 bases, the J end by 4 bases, with 10 bases between. CDR1 and CDR2 (germline): LGHDT, YNNKEL (reference sequence). The CDR3 spells CASSRIGTTEAFF. The CDR3 DNA is TGTGCCAGCAGCCGCATAGGGACCACTGAAGCTTTCTTT. Variable domain in full (rest from reference TRBV3-1 and TRBJ1-1): DTAVSQTPKYLVTQMGNDKSIKCEQNLGHDTMYWYKQDSKKFLKIMFSYNNKELIINETVPNRFSPKSPDKAHLNLHINSLELGDSAVYFCASSRIGTTEAFFGQGTRLTVV.

This clonotype showed up just a few times. The chain combines TRBV29-1 with TRBJ1-1, with D maybe TRBD1 (5 bases). The CDR3 loop spans 12 amino acids. Per germline, CDR1 SQVTM and CDR2 ANQGSEA. The V gene lost 4 bases and the J gene lost 3 bases, with 9 bases spanning the gap. The CDR3: CSVGRDDTEAFF. The CDR3 region has the DNA TGCAGCGTTGGTCGGGACGACACTGAAGCTTTCTTT.

The gene calls are TRBV5-1 and TRBJ2-1; D possibly corresponds to TRBD1 (5 bases). The DNA end is a closer match to TRBJ2-7, so the J assignment may be wrong. The CDR3 has 16 residues. Germline V gene data show CDR1 as SGHRS and CDR2 as YFSETQ. The CDR3 DNA sequence: TGCGCCAGCAGCTGGCGCCAGGGCAGCTCCTACAATGAGCAGTACTTC. This sequence encodes CASSWRQGSSYNEQYF.

The chain has TRBV29-1 and TRBJ1-1; 8 bases line up with TRBD1. Germline V gene data show CDR1 as SQVTM and CDR2 as ANQGSEA. The CDR3 loop spans 13 amino acids. The V and J ends lost 7 bases and 3 bases, in that order; junction bases with no gene match: 7. DNA of the CDR3: TGCAGCGCCGGACAGGGTTTACACACTGAAGCTTTCTTT. Protein: CSAGQGLHTEAFF.

V gene TRBV5-1 combines with J gene TRBJ1-6; D is possibly TRBD1 (6 bases). Deletions cut 0 bases from V and 2 bases from J, with 9 bases between. Germline CDR1 is SGHRS and CDR2 is YFSETQ. The length of the CDR3 is 16 residues. The CDR3 is CASSLDGTTYNSPLHF. As DNA, the CDR3 is TGCGCCAGCAGCTTGGATGGGACAACCTATAATTCACCCCTCCACTTT.

This rearrangement joins TRBV2 to TRBJ1-2; 9 nucleotides line up with TRBD1. The CDR3 consists of 15 residues. Germline lookup yields CDR1 SNHLY and CDR2 FYNNEI. V lost 6 bases to trimming and J lost 3 bases; unmatched junction nucleotides: 8. In nucleotides, the CDR3 is TGTGCCAGCAGCCTACAGGGGGCGAGGTACTATGGCTACACCTTC. This sequence encodes CASSLQGARYYGYTF.

The rearrangement joins TRBV18 to TRBJ1-4; 9 bases match TRBD1. V shed 3 bases and J 4 bases; nucleotides not matched to a gene: 6. Germline CDR1 is KGHSH and CDR2 is LQKENI. The CDR3 spans 16 residues. The CDR3 region has the DNA TGTGCCAGCTCACCGGTTGGGGACAGGGATAATGAAAAACTGTTTTTT. This codes for CASSPVGDRDNEKLFF.

V usage is TRBV12-3 or TRBV12-4 and J usage is TRBJ1-1; 7 bases are a match to TRBD1. Losses at the gene ends were 4 bases for V and 4 bases for J; bases not matched to a gene: 6. The CDR3 totals 14 residues. CDR3 loop: CASSSTGAVTEAFF. For the CDR3, the DNA is TGTGCCAGCAGTTCCACAGGGGCGGTCACTGAAGCTTTCTTT.

With respect to this clonotype: At one end, the junction sequence differs from germline, possibly due to a read error. The CDR3: CASSQARRWEQYF. CDR3 in DNA: TGTGCCAGCAGCCAAGCGCGCAGATGGGAGCAGTACTTT. The chain uses TRBV3-1 and TRBJ2-5, with D possibly being TRBD2 (5 bases). The CDR3 totals 13 residues. Germline assignment: CDR1 LGHDT and CDR2 YNNKEL (reference sequence).

The chain joins TRBV5-1 to TRBJ2-1; D not resolved. Trimming pared 0 bases from V and 4 bases from J, leaving 14 bases between. The CDR3 has 16 amino acids. CDR1 SGHRS and CDR2 YFSETQ come from the germline V gene. Here the CDR3 DNA reads TGCGCCAGCAGCTTGGACGGGCGGAAAACTTACAATGAGCAGTTCTTC. This sequence encodes CASSLDGRKTYNEQFF.

V usage is TRBV20-1 and J usage is TRBJ2-3; TRBD2 agrees at 7 bases. CDR1 is DFQATT and CDR2 is SNEGSKA in the germline V gene (reference sequence). The CDR3 loop spans 16 amino acids. The V segment lost 6 bases and the J segment 4 bases; nucleotides outside the gene matches: 16. The CDR3 nucleotides read TGCAGTGCCCCGAGACTTGGACGAGCGGGGTCAGATACGCAGTATTTT. Amino acid sequence: CSAPRLGRAGSDTQYF.

This chain links TRBV7-2 with TRBJ2-3; perhaps TRBD1 as D (6 bases). Germline-derived CDR1 and CDR2 are SGHTA and FQGNSA. The germline V and J ends were trimmed by 3 bases and 5 bases, with 21 bases remaining between them. The CDR3 length is 17 residues. CDR3 sequence: CASSFIGRGGKGDTQYF. The CDR3, as DNA: TGTGCCAGCAGCTTTATAGGGCGTGGGGGCAAAGGAGATACGCAGTATTTT.

A few counts support this clonotype. The chain employs TRBV24-1 and TRBJ2-4; D may be TRBD1 (5 bases). The germline CDR1 and CDR2 sequences are KGHDR and SFDVKD. The V end lost 4 bases, the J end lost 3 bases, and 18 bases lay between the germline ends. The CDR3 extends over 17 amino acids. The CDR3, as DNA: TGTGCCACCAGTGACCCGGTAGGGGTGAGAGGCAAAAACATTCAGTACTTC. It codes for CATSDPVGVRGKNIQYF.

There are many counts of this clonotype. The chain combines TRBV10-3 with TRBJ2-1; D gene ambiguous. Germline V gene data show CDR1 as ENHRY and CDR2 as SYGVKD. V lost 3 bases and J 7 bases, leaving 10 bases between the germline ends. The CDR3 consists of 13 residues. CDR3 DNA sequence: TGTGCCATCAGTGACGGAGCTGCGAATGAGCAGTTCTTC. Encoded protein: CAISDGAANEQFF.

The CDR3, as DNA: TGTGCCAGCAGCCAGTCAAGGGGATCGAATAATTCACCCCTCCACTTT. Translated: CASSQSRGSNNSPLHF. This chain joins TRBV7-7 and TRBJ1-6; D is possibly TRBD1 (5 bases). The CDR3 contains 16 residues. Germline loops: CDR1 SSHAT, CDR2 FNYEAQ (reference sequence). Trimming stripped 5 bases from V and 5 bases from J, with 16 bases between. The full variable domain, rest sourced from reference TRBV7-7 and TRBJ1-6, is GAGVSQSPRYKVTKRGQDVTLRCDPISSHATLYWYQQALGQGPEFLTYFNYEAQPDKSGLPSDRFSAERPEGSISTLTIQRTEQRDSAMYRCASSQSRGSNNSPLHFGNGTRLTVT.

The chain carries TRBV4-1 and TRBJ2-1; maybe TRBD1 (5 bases). This CDR3 contains 14 residues. Germline lookup yields CDR1 MGHRA and CDR2 YSYEKL. The V gene lost 4 bases and the J gene lost 3 bases, with 10 bases spanning the gap. CDR3 DNA: TGCGCCAGCAGCCGAGTCCAGGGCTACAATGAGCAGTTCTTC. Translating gives CASSRVQGYNEQFF.

The rearrangement uses TRBV29-1 and TRBJ1-3; tentatively, D is TRBD1 (5 bases). Trimming took off 6 bases at V and 0 bases at J, with 9 bases between the two ends. CDR1 is SQVTM and CDR2 is ANQGSEA in the germline V gene. This CDR3 is built from 13 residues. CDR3 sequence reads: CSVQVRSGNTIYF. CDR3 nucleotide sequence: TGCAGCGTACAGGTCCGCTCTGGAAACACCATATATTTT. The complete variable domain, with remaining parts taken from reference TRBV29-1 and TRBJ1-3, reads SAVISQKPSRDICQRGTSLTIQCQVDSQVTMMFWYRQQPGQSLTLIATANQGSEATYESGFVIDKFPISRPNLTFSTLTVSNMSPEDSSIYLCSVQVRSGNTIYFGEGSWLTVV.

The chain couples TRBV28 to TRBJ2-3; 9 bases agree with TRBD1. Looked up from germline, CDR1 is MDHEN and CDR2 is SYDVKM. The trim removed 10 bases at V and 4 bases at J, leaving 15 bases unmatched. The CDR3 spans 16 residues. CDR3 region: CAIRQAGTGFPDTQYF. The CDR3 DNA reads as TGTGCCATCAGACAAGCCGGGACAGGGTTCCCAGATACGCAGTATTTT. Full variable domain (outside the CDR3, taken from reference TRBV28 and TRBJ2-3): DVKVTQSSRYLVKRTGEKVFLECVQDMDHENMFWYRQDPGLGLRLIYFSYDVKMKEKGDIPEGYSVSREKKERFSLILESASTNQTSMYLCAIRQAGTGFPDTQYFGPGTRLTVL.

Only a few counts were recorded for this clonotype. CDR3 coding DNA: TGTGCCAGCAGCGTAGCTGGGCAGACAAGCATGGAGACCCAGTACTTC. Its protein product is CASSVAGQTSMETQYF. The chain recombines TRBV9 with TRBJ2-5; D remains unclear. V lost 0 bases and J 5 bases, leaving 17 bases between the germline ends. This CDR3 has 16 amino acids. Germline values: CDR1 SGDLS, CDR2 YYNGEE.